These 25 T cell receptor beta chains came from one sample sequenced in a study of cytotoxic CD8 clonotypes in ibrutinib-treated CLL. Method: immunoSEQ multiplex PCR; TCRdb's copy keeps in-frame clones and lacks some. The sample shows a few hundred thousand clones, around 70% of them seen only once. The sequences come from PBMCs, collected after 24 months of ibrutinib treatment. These receptors came from a human donor with chronic lymphocytic leukemia.

This rearrangement joins TRBV9 to TRBJ2-1; possibly TRBD1 for D (6 bases). V dropped 4 bases and J dropped 6 bases, with 17 bases sitting between them. Germline CDR1 and CDR2: SGDLS and YYNGEE. The CDR3 sequence is 15 residues long. The CDR3 loop is CASSQGTNQLNEQFF. The CDR3 nucleotides read TGTGCCAGCAGCCAGGGGACGAATCAACTCAATGAGCAGTTCTTC.

This clone has a handful of counts. The gene calls are TRBV28 and TRBJ2-7, with 7 bases fitting TRBD1. The CDR3 extends over 15 amino acids. After removal of 7 bases from V and 1 base from J, the junction contained 10 bases not matched to a gene. CDR1 is MDHEN, CDR2 SYDVKM, per germline. The CDR3 protein is CASIRGTGQSYEQYF. In DNA, the CDR3 is TGTGCCAGCATCCGAGGAACGGGACAGTCCTACGAGCAGTACTTC.

V gene TRBV18 combines with J gene TRBJ2-7, with a possible D match to TRBD1 (5 bases). This CDR3 is built from 14 residues. V shed 2 bases and J shed 2 bases, with 10 bases lying between them. Germline CDR1 and CDR2: KGHSH and LQKENI. CDR3 nucleotide sequence: TGTGCCAGCTCACCAACAGGAAACCCCTACGAGCAGTACTTC. The encoded protein is CASSPTGNPYEQYF.

V is TRBV6-1 and J is TRBJ2-3, with 7 bases that match TRBD2. The CDR3 runs 16 residues. V lost 0 bases and J lost 0; bases outside the gene matches: 3. Germline CDR1 and CDR2: MNHNS and SASEGT. The CDR3 region is CASSEALAASTDTQYF. CDR3 in DNA: TGTGCCAGCAGTGAAGCTCTAGCGGCCAGCACAGATACGCAGTATTTT.

The CDR3 nucleotides read TGTGCCAGCGCGGTAGGAGAAAAACTGTTTTTT. Protein product: CASAVGEKLFF. The V gene is TRBV6-5, the J gene TRBJ1-4; D is ambiguous. Per the germline V gene, CDR1 is MNHEY and CDR2 is SVGAGI. The CDR3 contains 11 residues. V was trimmed by 8 bases and J by 8 bases, leaving 9 bases between them.

The chain is built from TRBV7-9 and TRBJ2-5; the match to TRBD1 covers 7 bases. Germline lookup yields CDR1 SEHNR and CDR2 FQNEAQ (reference sequence). Germline trimming cut 5 bases from V and 5 bases from J; bases unmatched to any gene: 11. CDR3 size: 15 residues. This CDR3 reads CASSGVTGAGETQYF. The CDR3 region has the DNA TGTGCCAGCAGCGGAGTAACAGGGGCTGGGGAGACCCAGTACTTC.

This clone was observed a handful of times. The V call is TRBV27, the J call TRBJ2-7; TRBD1 matches at 8 bases. Trimming at V came to 6 bases and at J to 4 bases, leaving 8 bases not matched to a gene. The CDR3 has 14 residues. Germline V lookup: CDR1 MNHEY, CDR2 SMNVEV (reference sequence). The CDR3 sequence: CASRYDRGGYEQYF. In nucleotides, the CDR3 is TGTGCCAGCAGGTATGACAGGGGAGGATACGAGCAGTACTTC.

The chain carries TRBV2 and TRBJ1-2; TRBD1 is a possible D gene (6 bases). The ends were cut back, 5 bases at V and 2 bases at J, with 12 bases in the middle. The CDR3 covers 14 residues. Germline V gene data show CDR1 as SNHLY and CDR2 as FYNNEI. The CDR3 bases are TGTGCCAGCAGTAACGGACAGTCGAACTATGGCTACACCTTC. It specifies CASSNGQSNYGYTF.

The CDR3 DNA follows: TGCAGCGTCGGCGGACTAGCGGAGAAATCCACAGATACGCAGTATTTT. It codes for CSVGGLAEKSTDTQYF. V and J are TRBV29-1 and TRBJ2-3, with TRBD2 matching over 10 bases. This CDR3 is 16 amino acids long. V shed 6 bases and J 2 bases; nucleotides not matched to a gene: 11. The germline gives CDR1 SQVTM, CDR2 ANQGSEA.

The chain is built from TRBV4-2 and TRBJ2-5; 10 nucleotides match TRBD2. The germline V gene encodes CDR1 LGHNA and CDR2 YNFKEQ. The V and J ends lost 4 bases and 3 bases, in that order; junction bases with no gene match: 2. The CDR3 contains 14 residues. CDR3 loop: CASSLGLAEETQYF. The CDR3 nucleotides are TGTGCCAGCAGCCTAGGACTAGCGGAAGAGACCCAGTACTTC.

This clone was counted between two and nine times. V gene TRBV11-3 combines with J gene TRBJ2-7, with D maybe TRBD2 (6 bases). There are 13 residues in the CDR3. CDR1 is SGHNT, CDR2 YENEEA, per germline. Deletions cut 4 bases from V and 7 bases from J, with 14 bases between. In DNA, the CDR3 is TGTGCCAGCAGCTCCATTAGTGGAGGGGAGCAGTACTTC. This codes for CASSSISGGEQYF.

The chain joins TRBV14 to TRBJ2-6; D not certain. Germline lookup yields CDR1 SGHDN and CDR2 FVKESK. The CDR3 is made up of 15 amino acids. The ends were cut back, 2 bases at V and 2 bases at J, with 7 bases in the middle. The CDR3: CASSQFRAGANVLTF. In DNA form, the CDR3 reads TGTGCCAGCAGCCAATTCCGGGCTGGGGCCAACGTCCTGACTTTC.

This clone has just a few counts. The chain is built from TRBV19 and TRBJ1-2, with 7 bases fitting TRBD1. The CDR3 is 16 amino acids. Germline V gives CDR1 LNHDA, CDR2 SQIVND (reference sequence). V lost 3 bases, J lost 0 bases, and 7 bases stayed unmatched. Here the CDR3 DNA reads TGTGCCAGTAGTATTAGACAGGGTACGGCTAACTATGGCTACACCTTC. This translates into CASSIRQGTANYGYTF. The whole variable domain, filled in from reference TRBV19 and TRBJ1-2, reads DGGITQSPKYLFRKEGQNVTLSCEQNLNHDAMYWYRQDPGQGLRLIYYSQIVNDFQKGDIAEGYSVSREKKESFPLTVTSAQKNPTAFYLCASSIRQGTANYGYTFGSGTRLTVV.

DNA of the CDR3: TGCAGCGTCCGACCACAGGGCGAGACCCAGTACTTC. Its protein is CSVRPQGETQYF. The chain combines TRBV29-1 with TRBJ2-5; D is possibly TRBD1 (6 bases). The V end was cut by 6 bases, the J end by 5 bases, with 13 bases between. Germline V CDR1 and CDR2: SQVTM, ANQGSEA. The CDR3 length is 12 residues.

This chain links TRBV7-3 with TRBJ2-1, with 9 positions matching TRBD2. This CDR3 spans 15 amino acids. Germline assignment: CDR1 SGHTA and CDR2 FQGTGA. V gave up 5 bases and J gave up 6 bases; unmatched junction bases: 8. The CDR3 reads CASSQVAGGINEQFF. DNA of the CDR3: TGTGCCAGCAGCCAAGTCGCGGGAGGGATCAATGAGCAGTTCTTC.

V gene TRBV28 combines with J gene TRBJ2-1; tentative D call: TRBD2 (6 bases). The CDR3 loop spans 15 amino acids. CDR1 is MDHEN, CDR2 SYDVKM, per germline. The V end was cut by 10 bases, the J end by 0 bases, with 16 bases between. Written as DNA, the CDR3 is TGTGCCACCTTAAGCGGGCCCAGCTCCTACAATGAGCAGTTCTTC. Amino acid sequence: CATLSGPSSYNEQFF.

The chain recombines TRBV7-2 with TRBJ2-3; D not certain. Trimming shortened V by 1 base and J by 0 bases, and 8 bases separated the two germline ends. Germline assignment: CDR1 SGHTA and CDR2 FQGNSA. This CDR3 has 15 residues. In DNA form, the CDR3 reads TGTGCCAGCAGCTTAGACAAACTTAGCACAGATACGCAGTATTTT. This translates into CASSLDKLSTDTQYF.

CDR3 residues: CSVEVQGQLQFF. The CDR3 DNA reads TGCAGCGTTGAAGTTCAGGGCCAGTTGCAGTTCTTC. This chain links TRBV29-1 with TRBJ2-1; maybe TRBD1 (5 bases). V shed 1 base and J shed 12 bases, with 13 bases lying between them. CDR3 size: 12 residues. Germline lookup yields CDR1 SQVTM and CDR2 ANQGSEA.

The chain couples TRBV2 to TRBJ2-3; 12 nucleotides match TRBD2. V shed 2 bases and J 6 bases; nucleotides not matched to a gene: 3. Germline lookup yields CDR1 SNHLY and CDR2 FYNNEI. The CDR3 covers 15 residues. CDR3 sequence reads: CASSEQTSGSDTQYF. The CDR3 nucleotides read TGTGCCAGCAGTGAACAGACTAGCGGGAGTGATACGCAGTATTTT.

The table lists this clone with a few counts. J is TRBJ2-2 and V is TRBV19, with D possibly TRBD2 on 6 matching bases. The CDR3 sequence is 14 residues long. V gave up 5 bases and J gave up 6 bases, with 13 bases separating them. Per germline, CDR1 LNHDA and CDR2 SQIVND (reference sequence). DNA of the CDR3: TGTGCCAGTAGTCGGGAGAGGAGGGCCGGGGAGCTGTTTTTT. Protein sequence: CASSRERRAGELFF.

The chain carries TRBV7-2 and TRBJ2-5; the match to TRBD2 covers 8 bases. This CDR3 region has 17 residues. Trimming removed 0 bases from V and 1 base from J; junction bases left unmatched: 7. Germline CDR1 reads SGHTA; CDR2 reads FQGNSA. The CDR3 is CASSLALTSGPQETQYF. The DNA of the CDR3 is TGTGCCAGCAGCTTAGCGCTTACTAGCGGTCCCCAAGAGACCCAGTACTTC.

The chain joins TRBV14 to TRBJ2-2; TRBD2 agrees at 11 bases. Germline V gene sequence: CDR1 SGHDN, CDR2 FVKESK. Unmatched junction bases numbered 9, after V lost 8 bases and J lost 7 bases. The length of the CDR3 is 15 residues. The CDR3 nucleotides read TGTGCCAGCTCCCCACTAGCGGGAGCGGTCGGGGAGCTGTTTTTT. It specifies CASSPLAGAVGELFF.

This clone came up a few times. V is TRBV9 and J is TRBJ2-7; D may be TRBD1 (6 bases). Germline lookup yields CDR1 SGDLS and CDR2 YYNGEE. The V gene lost 7 bases and the J gene lost 3 bases, with 17 bases spanning the gap. The CDR3 sequence is 14 residues long. CDR3 in DNA: TGTGCCAGCCCACTCAGACAGGAACACTACGAGCAGTACTTC. Translated: CASPLRQEHYEQYF.

CDR3 coding DNA: TGCGCCAGCAGCCCGGGGGACAGCTACGTCGTTGGTGAGCAGTACTTC. Translation: CASSPGDSYVVGEQYF. This chain joins TRBV5-1 and TRBJ2-7; a possible D gene is TRBD1 (7 bases). The length of the CDR3 is 16 residues. V lost 4 bases to trimming and J lost 7 bases, with 24 bases between them. CDR1 and CDR2 (germline): SGHRS, YFSETQ. The whole variable domain, filled in from reference TRBV5-1 and TRBJ2-7, reads KAGVTQTPRYLIKTRGQQVTLSCSPISGHRSVSWYQQTPGQGLQFLFEYFSETQRNKGNFPGRFSGRQFSNSRSEMNVSTLELGDSALYLCASSPGDSYVVGEQYFGPGTRLTVT.

The chain has TRBV6-5 and TRBJ2-7; 7 bases match TRBD1. This CDR3 has 16 amino acids. Germline values: CDR1 MNHEY, CDR2 SVGAGI. J gave up 6 bases and V 2 bases, and 13 bases lay outside the gene matches. The CDR3 DNA is TGTGCCAGCAGTTACCACTTCCGGACAGGACGCGGCGAGCAGTACTTC. Translated, it gives CASSYHFRTGRGEQYF.